This T cell receptor beta chain was identified in a study of T cell repertoires in cytomegalovirus infection. This clonotype was recorded a few times. Each CDR3 protein is one row after TCRdb ran MiXCR on the reads. The sample records some 350,000 distinct CDR3 sequences, approximately 18% being singletons. Germline lookup yields CDR1 SGHVS and CDR2 FNYEAQ. This CDR3 contains 14 residues. V lost 1 base to trimming and J lost 9 bases, with 10 bases between them. The receptor comes from a human donor in good health (CMV status not recorded). Some clones in this sample may be carry-over from other donors' samples. This chain joins TRBV7-6 and TRBJ1-6, with D possibly matching TRBD1 (6 bases). Sequencing was carried out using PBMCs. CDR3 sequence reads: CASSLGGDISPLHF. The DNA for the CDR3 is TGTGCCAGCAGCTTAGGGGGGGACATTTCACCCCTCCACTTT.